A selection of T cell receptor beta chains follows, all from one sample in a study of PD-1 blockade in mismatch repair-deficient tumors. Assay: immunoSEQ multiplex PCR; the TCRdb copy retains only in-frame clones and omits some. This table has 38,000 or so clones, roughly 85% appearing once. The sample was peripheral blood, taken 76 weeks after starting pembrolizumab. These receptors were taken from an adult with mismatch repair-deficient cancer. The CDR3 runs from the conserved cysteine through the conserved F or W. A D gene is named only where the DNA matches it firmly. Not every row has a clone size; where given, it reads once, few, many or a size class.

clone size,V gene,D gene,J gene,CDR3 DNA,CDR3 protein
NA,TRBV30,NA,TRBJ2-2,TGTGCCTGGAGAGACTGGAACACCGGGGAGCTGTTTTTT,CAWRDWNTGELFF
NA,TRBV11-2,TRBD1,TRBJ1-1,TGTGCCAGCAGCTCCCCAACGGGGACAGCGAACACTGAAGCTTTCTTT,CASSSPTGTANTEAFF
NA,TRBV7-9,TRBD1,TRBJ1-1,TGTGCCAGCAGCTCGGCCAAGGGGACAGGGACTGAAGCTTTCTTT,CASSSAKGTGTEAFF
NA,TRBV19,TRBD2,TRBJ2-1,TGTGCCACCTCCTCCTACCCCGGGACTAGCGGCTCGTCAAGCTCCTACAATGAGCAGTTCTTC,CATSSYPGTSGSSSSYNEQFF
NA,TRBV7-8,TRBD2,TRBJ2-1,TGTGCCAGCAGCTTACAGCGGGGCAATGAGCAGTTCTTC,CASSLQRGNEQFF
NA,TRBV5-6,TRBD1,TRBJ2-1,TGTGCCAGCAGCTTGGCCCCACAGGGGGTCGGCGAGCAGTTCTTC,CASSLAPQGVGEQFF
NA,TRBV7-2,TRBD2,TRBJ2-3,TGTGCCAGCAGCTTAGCTCGTCTAGCGGGAGCACGGGATACGCAGTATTTT,CASSLARLAGARDTQYF
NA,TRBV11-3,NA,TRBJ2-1,TGTGCCAGCAGCTTCGGCCTAGCGATCTACAATGAGCAGTTCTTC,CASSFGLAIYNEQFF
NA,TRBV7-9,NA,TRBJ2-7,TGTGCCAGCAGCTCGGGTCACTACGAGCAGTACTTC,CASSSGHYEQYF
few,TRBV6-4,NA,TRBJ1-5,TGTGCCAGCAGTGGCCCTGCCCGACCCAGTCAGCCCCAGCATTTT,CASSGPARPSQPQHF
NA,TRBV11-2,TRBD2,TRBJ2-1,TGTGCCAGCAGGTATAGCGGGAGCGGAAATGAGCAGTTCTTC,CASRYSGSGNEQFF
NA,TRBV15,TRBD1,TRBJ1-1,TGTGCCACCAGCGGGGCAGGGGGCACTGAAGCTTTCTTT,CATSGAGGTEAFF
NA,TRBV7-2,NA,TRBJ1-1,TGTGCCAGCAGCTCAACCCCGGTGAGGAACACTGAAGCTTTCTTT,CASSSTPVRNTEAFF
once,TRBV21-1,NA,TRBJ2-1,TGTGCCAGCAGCAAGGACTATAGCGGGAGCGAATACAATGAGCAGTTCTTC,CASSKDYSGSEYNEQFF
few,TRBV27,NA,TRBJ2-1,TGTGCCAGCAGCCAGATCGGGCGGGCAATTAATGAGCAGTTCTTC,CASSQIGRAINEQFF
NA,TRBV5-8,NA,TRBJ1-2,TGTGCCAGCAGCTTCGGGACGGGGAACTATGGCTACACCTTC,CASSFGTGNYGYTF
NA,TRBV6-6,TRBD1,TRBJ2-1,TGTGCCAGCAGTTACTCACCGACAGGGTTAAGGGCTGAGCAGTTCTTC,CASSYSPTGLRAEQFF
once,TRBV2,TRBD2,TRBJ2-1,TGTGCCAGCAGTCTTGGGACTAGCGGGAGCAATGAGCAGTTCTTC,CASSLGTSGSNEQFF
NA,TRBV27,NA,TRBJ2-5,TGTGCCAGCAGCCCACGTTTACGCCTCCAAGAGACCCAGTACTTC,CASSPRLRLQETQYF
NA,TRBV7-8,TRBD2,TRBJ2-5,TGTGCCAGCAGCGTACTAGCGAGGGAGACCCAGTACTTC,CASSVLARETQYF
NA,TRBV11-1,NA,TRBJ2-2,TGTGCCAGCAGCTCCTTAGCGGAGGCGAACACCGGGGAGCTGTTTTTT,CASSSLAEANTGELFF
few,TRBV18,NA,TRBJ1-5,TGTGCCAGCTCACTTTTAGGGGGGCCCTCATACAATCAGCCCCAGCATTTT,CASSLLGGPSYNQPQHF